This T cell receptor beta chain appears in the sequencing data of a study of kidney transplant recipient with SARS-CoV-2 infection. This clonotype was seen a single time. This may arise from a read error, as a much more abundant clone is one base away. TCRdb re-derived calls from the reads in MiXCR, one entry per CDR3 protein. This table has fewer than 250,000 distinct CDR3 sequences, 25% to 30% appearing once. CDR1 is SGHAT and CDR2 is FQNNGV in the germline V gene. CDR3 size: 18 residues. The material sequenced was a blood sample, taken at baseline and on roughly day 110 from a kidney transplant recipient. This TCR was recovered from a young adult male patient who had COVID-19 and was a kidney transplant recipient. A share of the T cells may be of graft donor origin. This sequence joins TRBV11-2 and TRBJ2-1; D unclear. CDR3 protein: CASNLETFLGKSGGEQFF. CDR3 nucleotide sequence: TGTGCCAGCAACTTAGAGACCTTCCTAGGGAAGTCTGGTGGTGAGCAGTTCTTC.